Described below is a single TCR beta chain sequence and its context. V was trimmed by 0 bases and J by 7 bases, leaving 14 bases between them. The CDR3 length is 14 residues. Germline-derived CDR1 and CDR2 are SQVTM and ANQGSEA. These data originate in a study of cytomegalovirus exposure and HLA in healthy donors. PCR employed 60 Vbeta and 13 Jbeta primers. Repertoires were generated with immunoSEQ multiplex PCR, while TCRdb's copy carries only in-frame clones and drops some. The sample includes more than 200,000 clones, around 80% of them seen just once. This clonotype was sampled from a girl aged 2-9 years in good health and CMV-seronegative. What was sequenced was PBMCs. The chain employs TRBV29-1 and TRBJ2-3, with no clear D. The CDR3 nucleotides read TGCAGCGTTGAAGATCCGAGTGGGCGATATACGCAGTATTTT. Translating gives CSVEDPSGRYTQYF.